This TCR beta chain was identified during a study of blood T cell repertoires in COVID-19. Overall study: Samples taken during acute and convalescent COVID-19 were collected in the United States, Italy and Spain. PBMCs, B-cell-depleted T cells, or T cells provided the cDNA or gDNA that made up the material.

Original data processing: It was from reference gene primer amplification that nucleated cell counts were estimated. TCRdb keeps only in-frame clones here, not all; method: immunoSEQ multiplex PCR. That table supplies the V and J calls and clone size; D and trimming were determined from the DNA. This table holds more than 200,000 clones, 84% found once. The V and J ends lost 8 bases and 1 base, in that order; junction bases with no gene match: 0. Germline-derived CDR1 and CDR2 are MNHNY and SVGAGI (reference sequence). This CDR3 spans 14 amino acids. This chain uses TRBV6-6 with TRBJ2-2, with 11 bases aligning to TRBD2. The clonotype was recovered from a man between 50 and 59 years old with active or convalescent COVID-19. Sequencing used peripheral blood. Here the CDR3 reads CASLAGGNTGELFF. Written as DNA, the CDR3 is TGTGCCAGCCTAGCGGGGGGGAACACCGGGGAGCTGTTTTTT.